A single sample is the source of the 23 T cell receptor beta chains below, sequenced in a study of OX40 agonist ivuxolimab in advanced cancers. Method: immunoSEQ multiplex PCR; TCRdb's copy keeps in-frame clones and lacks some. The sample lists approximately 43,000 clones, more than 70% occurring once. The input for sequencing was CD4+ or CD8+ T cells sorted from blood, taken in a trial of the OX40 agonist ivuxolimab. The origin of the receptors is an adult with an advanced solid tumor such as melanoma, head and neck, liver or kidney cancer.

The chain combines TRBV9 with TRBJ2-1; 7 bases fit TRBD1. Germline CDR1 and CDR2: SGDLS and YYNGEE. Trimming removed 0 bases from V and 5 bases from J; junction bases left unmatched: 8. The CDR3 has 16 residues. The CDR3 DNA follows: TGTGCCAGCAGCGTAGCAGTTAGGGGGCCGAACAATGAGCAGTTCTTC. It encodes CASSVAVRGPNNEQFF.

The chain uses TRBV19 and TRBJ2-7; tentatively, D is TRBD2 (5 bases). The CDR3 is made up of 14 amino acids. Trimming took 4 bases from V and 0 from J, leaving 10 bases between them. Germline lookup yields CDR1 LNHDA and CDR2 SQIVND (reference sequence). The CDR3 nucleotides read TGTGCCAGTAGTAAGGACTTCAACTCCTACGAGCAGTACTTC. Encoded protein: CASSKDFNSYEQYF.

This sequence joins TRBV4-3 and TRBJ1-2, with TRBD1 identical over 10 bases. CDR3 size: 17 residues. The V gene's germline CDR1 is LGHNA and CDR2 YSLEER. The J segment lost 3 bases and the V segment lost 1 base, leaving 8 bases of the junction unmatched. The CDR3 protein is CASSQAGTGAFDYGYTF. CDR3 DNA sequence: TGCGCCAGCAGCCAAGCCGGGACAGGGGCCTTCGACTATGGCTACACCTTC.

This clone occurred once. This chain uses TRBV9 with TRBJ2-7; D gene uncertain. Deletions cut 4 bases from V and 0 bases from J, with 14 bases between. The germline V gene encodes CDR1 SGDLS and CDR2 YYNGEE. This CDR3 comprises 15 residues. CDR3 loop: CASSSGSASSYEQYF. The CDR3, as DNA: TGTGCCAGCAGCTCTGGGTCTGCTAGCTCCTACGAGCAGTACTTC.

This chain connects TRBV5-5 to TRBJ2-3; 7 nucleotides line up with TRBD2. The germline V gene encodes CDR1 SGHKS and CDR2 YYEKEE (reference sequence). V gave up 4 bases and J gave up 1 base; unmatched junction bases: 9. The CDR3 runs to 16 residues. CDR3 sequence reads: CASSPQARERTDTQYF. CDR3 DNA sequence: TGTGCCAGCAGCCCCCAGGCGCGGGAGCGCACAGATACGCAGTATTTT.

This clone was counted between two and nine times. The chain recombines TRBV5-4 with TRBJ2-3; 10 bases line up with TRBD1. In germline, CDR1 is SGHNT, CDR2 YYREEE (reference sequence). This CDR3 has 15 amino acids. Germline trimming cut 4 bases from V and 6 bases from J; bases unmatched to any gene: 8. The CDR3 is CASSHRQGAWDTQYF. CDR3 coding DNA: TGTGCCAGCAGCCATCGACAGGGGGCATGGGATACGCAGTATTTT.

The rearrangement uses TRBV19 and TRBJ1-1, with 8 bases that match TRBD1. Germline V CDR1 and CDR2: LNHDA, SQIVND (reference sequence). V gave up 0 bases and J gave up 10 bases; unmatched junction bases: 10. The CDR3 consists of 15 residues. In nucleotides, the CDR3 is TGTGCCAGTAGTATAGATGGCAGGGGGCGCGGCGGAGCTTTCTTT. Translating gives CASSIDGRGRGGAFF.

The genes are TRBV21-1 and TRBJ1-6. TRBV21-1 constitutes a pseudogene. The CDR3 contains 15 residues. The CDR3 here is CASGDLGLYNSPLHF. In DNA form, the CDR3 reads TGTGCCAGCGGGGACCTGGGGCTTTATAATTCACCCCTCCACTTT.

CDR3 nucleotides: TGTGCCTGGAGTCCAGCTAGAGGGAGCTCCTACAATGAGCAGTTCTTC. Translated, it gives CAWSPARGSSYNEQFF. The chain recombines TRBV30 with TRBJ2-1, with a weak D call TRBD2 (5 bases). Deletions cut 2 bases from V and 0 bases from J, with 14 bases between. The CDR3 is 16 amino acids. Germline V lookup: CDR1 GTSNPN, CDR2 SVGIG (reference sequence).

The rearrangement links TRBV4-1 to TRBJ2-3; D perhaps matches TRBD2 (7 bases). Trimming shortened V by 6 bases and J by 1 base, and 20 bases separated the two germline ends. Germline V gene sequence: CDR1 MGHRA, CDR2 YSYEKL. The CDR3 loop spans 17 amino acids. The CDR3: CASSPRGGASGTDTQYF. The CDR3 nucleotides are TGCGCCAGCAGTCCTAGGGGGGGGGCATCGGGCACAGATACGCAGTATTTT.

This clone was picked up one time. This chain joins TRBV7-9 and TRBJ2-7; D tentatively fits TRBD1 or TRBD2 (5 bases each). The CDR3 runs 14 residues. V dropped 0 bases and J dropped 9 bases, with 15 bases sitting between them. Germline CDR1 reads SEHNR; CDR2 reads FQNEAQ (reference sequence). CDR3 bases: TGTGCCAGCAGCTTAGCGGGGACGGACATCGGGCAGTACTTC. Protein sequence: CASSLAGTDIGQYF.

The chain has TRBV4-3 and TRBJ2-3, with a tentative D call TRBD2 (6 bases). Germline loops: CDR1 LGHNA, CDR2 YSLEER. V gave up 6 bases and J gave up 2 bases, with 12 bases separating them. The CDR3 spans 14 residues. The CDR3 is CASSSTGDTDTQYF. CDR3 nucleotide sequence: TGCGCCAGCAGTTCGACGGGGGACACAGATACGCAGTATTTT.

CDR3 protein: CASSYIWGDTEAFF. CDR3 nucleotide sequence: TGTGCCAGCAGTTACATCTGGGGAGACACTGAAGCTTTCTTT. The rearrangement uses TRBV6-6 and TRBJ1-1, with unresolved D. Trimming pared 2 bases from V and 3 bases from J, leaving 10 bases between. CDR1 is MNHNY and CDR2 is SVGAGI in the germline V gene (reference sequence). The CDR3 loop spans 14 amino acids.

This chain joins TRBV9 and TRBJ1-5; possible D gene TRBD1, 5 bases. The CDR3 is made up of 13 amino acids. Germline CDR1 and CDR2: SGDLS and YYNGEE. V was trimmed by 0 bases and J by 6 bases, leaving 7 bases between them. CDR3 coding DNA: TGTGCCAGCAGCGTAGGAGGGGTTCAGCCCCAGCATTTT. This sequence encodes CASSVGGVQPQHF. Together with reference TRBV9 and TRBJ1-5, the CDR3 gives the full variable domain: DSGVTQTPKHLITATGQRVTLRCSPRSGDLSVYWYQQSLDQGLQFLIQYYNGEERAKGNILERFSAQQFPDLHSELNLSSLELGDSALYFCASSVGGVQPQHFGDGTRLSIL.

The chain links TRBV7-9 to TRBJ2-6; D possibly corresponds to TRBD1 (6 bases). V lost 6 bases to trimming and J lost 8 bases, with 11 bases between them. In germline, CDR1 is SEHNR, CDR2 FQNEAQ (reference sequence). The CDR3 extends over 13 amino acids. CDR3 residues: CASRATGTNVLTF. CDR3 DNA sequence: TGTGCCAGCAGAGCAACAGGGACCAACGTCCTGACTTTC.

The rearrangement joins TRBV7-2 to TRBJ2-6; 7 bases match TRBD2. The J segment lost 0 bases and the V segment lost 3 bases, leaving 8 bases of the junction unmatched. CDR1 is SGHTA, CDR2 FQGNSA, per germline. This CDR3 is 18 amino acids long. CDR3 nucleotides: TGTGCCAGCAGCTTCGGGGGGATTACTTACTCTGGGGCCAACGTCCTGACTTTC. It yields the protein CASSFGGITYSGANVLTF.

The CDR3, as DNA: TGCGCCAGCTCCTCTCGCGGGGGGACAGATACGCAGTATTTT. This gives the protein CASSSRGGTDTQYF. The chain is built from TRBV5-1 and TRBJ2-3; TRBD2 matches at 8 bases. V trimming: 7 bases; J trimming: 3 bases; junction bases outside the gene matches: 7. The CDR3 runs to 14 residues. Germline V CDR1 and CDR2: SGHRS, YFSETQ.

J is TRBJ1-3 and V is TRBV30; D may be TRBD1 (6 bases). Germline V CDR1 and CDR2: GTSNPN, SVGIG (reference sequence). CDR3 size: 17 residues. The V and J ends lost 2 bases and 5 bases respectively, with 22 bases between them. The CDR3 reads CAWSIGGYFDRRNTIYF. DNA of the CDR3: TGTGCCTGGAGTATAGGTGGATATTTTGACAGGAGAAACACCATATATTTT.

The chain uses TRBV2 and TRBJ1-3; 7 nucleotides agree with TRBD1. The CDR3 has 15 amino acids. Germline trimming cut 1 base from V and 6 bases from J; bases unmatched to any gene: 6. CDR1 and CDR2 (germline): SNHLY, FYNNEI. The CDR3 DNA reads TGTGCCAGCAGTGAAGAAGGGGGCGGTTTAAACACCATATATTTT. It specifies CASSEEGGGLNTIYF.

The sample holds a few counts of this clone. The chain is built from TRBV5-1 and TRBJ1-4; D is unclear. Trimming left V 4 bases short and J 8 bases short, with 18 bases between. Germline CDR1 is SGHRS and CDR2 is YFSETQ. The CDR3 runs 15 residues. The CDR3 reads CASSAGGPMGEKLFF. DNA of the CDR3: TGCGCCAGCAGCGCCGGAGGGCCAATGGGGGAAAAACTGTTTTTT. Looking up the rest from reference TRBV5-1 and TRBJ1-4 gives the full variable domain: KAGVTQTPRYLIKTRGQQVTLSCSPISGHRSVSWYQQTPGQGLQFLFEYFSETQRNKGNFPGRFSGRQFSNSRSEMNVSTLELGDSALYLCASSAGGPMGEKLFFGSGTQLSVL.

The chain has TRBV6-5 and TRBJ2-1; 7 nucleotides agree with TRBD2. The CDR3 is made up of 14 amino acids. J gave up 3 bases and V 8 bases, and 7 bases lay outside the gene matches. Germline V lookup: CDR1 MNHEY, CDR2 SVGAGI. The CDR3 DNA reads as TGTGCCAGCGGCGGGGGTAGTGGCTACAATGAGCAGTTCTTC. Translating it yields CASGGGSGYNEQFF.

This chain connects TRBV7-2 to TRBJ2-3; no definite D call. CDR1 SGHTA and CDR2 FQGNSA come from the germline V gene. The V end lost 0 bases, the J end lost 0 bases, and 4 bases lay between the germline ends. There are 14 residues in the CDR3. The CDR3 nucleotides read TGTGCCAGCAGCTTAGCATCGAGCACAGATACGCAGTATTTT. Protein: CASSLASSTDTQYF.

The chain is built from TRBV11-3 and TRBJ1-3; D uncertain. The germline gives CDR1 SGHNT, CDR2 YENEEA. This CDR3 has 17 amino acids. Trimming shortened V by 5 bases and J by 4 bases, and 21 bases separated the two germline ends. This CDR3 reads CASSREGRTIVGNTIYF. CDR3 bases: TGTGCCAGCAGCAGAGAAGGCAGGACCATTGTGGGAAACACCATATATTTT.